A single sample is the source of the 14 T cell receptor beta chains below, sequenced in a study of early stage breast cancer tumors. Clones were sequenced by immunoSEQ multiplex PCR, and TCRdb holds only the in-frame ones, with some missing. This repertoire shows tens of thousands of clones, 55% to 75% found once; its top ten account for around 6.7%. Material: blood. Receptors were obtained from a person aged 45 to 59 with breast cancer.

This CDR3 is CASSSRTANTEAFF. CDR3 in DNA: TGTGCCAGCAGCAGTCGGACTGCGAACACTGAAGCTTTCTTT. The chain carries TRBV11-3 and TRBJ1-1; D remains ambiguous. V was trimmed by 5 bases and J by 1 base, leaving 11 bases between them. CDR3 length: 14 residues. Germline CDR1 reads SGHNT; CDR2 reads YENEEA.

The chain employs TRBV2 and TRBJ2-1; D ambiguous. Trimming pared 4 bases from V and 9 bases from J, leaving 19 bases between. Germline values: CDR1 SNHLY, CDR2 FYNNEI. The length of the CDR3 is 15 residues. The CDR3: CASSVNSQPSSEQFF. CDR3 nucleotides: TGTGCCAGCAGTGTAAACTCTCAGCCCTCTAGTGAGCAGTTCTTC.

This chain links TRBV7-6 with TRBJ1-6; possibly TRBD1 for D (6 bases). CDR1 is SGHVS, CDR2 FNYEAQ, per germline. This CDR3 spans 16 amino acids. V gave up 0 bases and J gave up 7 bases, with 13 bases separating them. The CDR3 reads CASSLATPGVNSPLHF. The CDR3 DNA reads as TGTGCCAGCAGCTTAGCAACCCCAGGGGTGAATTCACCCCTCCACTTT. The full variable domain, with the rest looked up from reference TRBV7-6 and TRBJ1-6, is GAGVSQSPRYKVTKRGQDVALRCDPISGHVSLYWYRQALGQGPEFLTYFNYEAQQDKSGLPNDRFSAERPEGSISTLTIQRTEQRDSAMYRCASSLATPGVNSPLHFGNGTRLTVT.

V usage is TRBV11-3 and J usage is TRBJ1-1; 9 nucleotides line up with TRBD1. The germline CDR1 and CDR2 sequences are SGHNT and YENEEA. This CDR3 is 15 amino acids long. Trimming took 5 bases from V and 0 from J; bases not matched to a gene: 4. The DNA of the CDR3 is TGTGCCAGCAGCCCAGGGACAGGGTTGAACACTGAAGCTTTCTTT. Translating gives CASSPGTGLNTEAFF.

This chain links TRBV7-6 with TRBJ1-4, with 7 bases aligning to TRBD1. Germline V gives CDR1 SGHVS, CDR2 FNYEAQ. The V segment lost 7 bases and the J segment 4 bases; nucleotides outside the gene matches: 6. The CDR3 is made up of 14 amino acids. The CDR3 nucleotides read TGTGCCAGCACCGGACAGGACGATAATGAAAAACTGTTTTTT. It is translated as CASTGQDDNEKLFF.

The chain carries TRBV14 and TRBJ2-1; no reliable D call. V lost 1 base, J lost 0 bases, and 13 bases lay in between. CDR3 length: 17 amino acids. CDR1 and CDR2 (germline): SGHDN, FVKESK. CDR3 sequence reads: CASSQAPGLSSYNEQFF. Here the CDR3 DNA reads TGTGCCAGCAGCCAAGCCCCAGGCTTAAGCTCCTACAATGAGCAGTTCTTC. The full variable domain, with the rest looked up from reference TRBV14 and TRBJ2-1, is EAGVTQFPSHSVIEKGQTVTLRCDPISGHDNLYWYRRVMGKEIKFLLHFVKESKQDESGMPNNRFLAERTGGTYSTLKVQPAELEDSGVYFCASSQAPGLSSYNEQFFGPGTRLTVL.

V is TRBV5-1 and J is TRBJ2-1; possible D gene TRBD2, 6 bases. CDR3 length equals 15 residues. CDR1 SGHRS and CDR2 YFSETQ come from the germline V gene. Deletions cut 0 bases from V and 4 bases from J, with 11 bases between. CDR3 residues: CASSLEPGVYNEQFF. The DNA of the CDR3 is TGCGCCAGCAGCTTGGAACCGGGGGTTTACAATGAGCAGTTCTTC.

The chain couples TRBV11-2 to TRBJ2-1; a weak D match, TRBD1 (6 bases). The CDR3 loop spans 15 amino acids. Germline-derived CDR1 and CDR2 are SGHAT and FQNNGV. Trimming cost V 6 bases and J 6 bases, with 18 bases left between them. The CDR3 sequence: CASSRRGQTANEQFF. Here the CDR3 DNA reads TGTGCCAGCAGTCGCCGCGGACAGACCGCCAATGAGCAGTTCTTC.

This clone showed up just once. In DNA form, the CDR3 reads TGCGCCAGCAGCCAACTCATCACCGGGACAGGGGCGGACGAGCAGTACTTC. This gives the protein CASSQLITGTGADEQYF. V gene TRBV5-1 combines with J gene TRBJ2-7; 10 bases are shared with TRBD1. This CDR3 comprises 17 residues. From germline, CDR1 is SGHRS and CDR2 YFSETQ. V trimming: 4 bases; J trimming: 5 bases; junction bases outside the gene matches: 15.

This sequence joins TRBV6-5 and TRBJ1-2; tentative D call: TRBD1 (6 bases). V shed 6 bases and J shed 6 bases, with 20 bases lying between them. The germline V gene encodes CDR1 MNHEY and CDR2 SVGAGI. The CDR3 is 15 residues long. Here the CDR3 DNA reads TGTGCCAGCAGCTCTACTAGGGACATAAGGAATGGCTACACCTTC. Its protein product is CASSSTRDIRNGYTF.

The table lists this clone with a few counts. This chain joins TRBV6-4 and TRBJ1-1; 8 nucleotides align to TRBD1. V lost 3 bases, J lost 5 bases, and 14 bases stayed unmatched. Germline V CDR1 and CDR2: MRHNA, SNTAGT. CDR3 length: 17 amino acids. Here the CDR3 reads CASSEQPVGQGITEAFF. In nucleotides, the CDR3 is TGTGCCAGCAGTGAACAACCGGTAGGACAGGGCATTACTGAAGCTTTCTTT.

The V gene is TRBV25-1, the J gene TRBJ2-5; 7 bases fit TRBD1. CDR1 is MGHDK and CDR2 is SYGVNS in the germline V gene. The CDR3 sequence is 16 residues long. With V trimmed by 2 bases and J by 2 bases, 8 bases remained unmatched. CDR3 region: CASSETGTEEQETQYF. As DNA, the CDR3 is TGTGCCAGCAGTGAAACAGGGACAGAAGAGCAAGAGACCCAGTACTTC.

The V call is TRBV5-1, the J call TRBJ1-3; a possible D gene is TRBD1 (5 bases). The germline gives CDR1 SGHRS, CDR2 YFSETQ. The V end lost 1 base, the J end lost 0 bases, and 11 bases lay between the germline ends. The CDR3 totals 16 residues. CDR3 region: CASSLFPGGSGNTIYF. The CDR3 DNA sequence: TGCGCCAGCAGCTTGTTTCCGGGGGGCTCTGGAAACACCATATATTTT. Using reference TRBV5-1 and TRBJ1-3 for the parts outside the CDR3, the full variable domain is KAGVTQTPRYLIKTRGQQVTLSCSPISGHRSVSWYQQTPGQGLQFLFEYFSETQRNKGNFPGRFSGRQFSNSRSEMNVSTLELGDSALYLCASSLFPGGSGNTIYFGEGSWLTVV.

The sample holds one count of this clone. The rearrangement uses TRBV7-9 and TRBJ1-4; 9 bases fit TRBD1. The CDR3 loop spans 14 amino acids. The germline V gene encodes CDR1 SEHNR and CDR2 FQNEAQ (reference sequence). Trimming removed 5 bases from V and 10 bases from J; junction bases left unmatched: 8. The CDR3 reads CASSPWTGVRKLFF. The CDR3, as DNA: TGTGCCAGCAGCCCCTGGACAGGGGTGAGAAAACTGTTTTTT.